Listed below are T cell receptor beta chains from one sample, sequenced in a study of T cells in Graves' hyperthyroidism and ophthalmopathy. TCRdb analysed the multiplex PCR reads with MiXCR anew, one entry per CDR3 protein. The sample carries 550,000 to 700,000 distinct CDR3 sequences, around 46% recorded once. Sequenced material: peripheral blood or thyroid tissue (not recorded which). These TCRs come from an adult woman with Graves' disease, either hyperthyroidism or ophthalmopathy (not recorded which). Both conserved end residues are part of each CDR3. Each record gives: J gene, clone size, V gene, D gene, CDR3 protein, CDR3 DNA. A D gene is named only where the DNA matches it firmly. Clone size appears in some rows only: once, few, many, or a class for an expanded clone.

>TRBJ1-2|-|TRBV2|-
CASRSWGYGYTF
TGTGCCAGCAGATCCTGGGGTTATGGCTACACCTTC
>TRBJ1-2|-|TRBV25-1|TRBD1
CASSRRGPRGTIYGYTF
TGTGCCAGCAGTCGGAGAGGCCCCAGGGGGACGATCTATGGCTACACCTTC
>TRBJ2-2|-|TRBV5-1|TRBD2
CASSLGLAADTGELFF
TGCGCCAGCAGCTTGGGACTAGCGGCAGACACCGGGGAGCTGTTTTTT
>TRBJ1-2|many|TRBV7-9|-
CASSNDGLYGYTF
TGTGCCAGCAGCAATGACGGGCTCTATGGCTACACCTTC
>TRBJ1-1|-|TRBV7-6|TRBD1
CVSSSRQGTNTEAFF
TGTGTCAGCAGCTCCCGACAGGGTACGAACACTGAAGCTTTCTTT
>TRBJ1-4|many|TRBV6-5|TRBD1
CASSYGQGGEKLFF
TGTGCCAGCAGTTACGGCCAGGGGGGGGAAAAACTGTTTTTT
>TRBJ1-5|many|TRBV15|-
CATSLSGVRQPQHF
TGTGCCACCAGCCTGTCGGGGGTCAGACAGCCCCAGCATTTT
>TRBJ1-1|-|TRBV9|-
CASSVDGLVDTEAFF
TGTGCCAGCAGCGTAGATGGGCTGGTCGACACTGAAGCTTTCTTT
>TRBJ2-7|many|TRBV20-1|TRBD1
CSANWGQELSYEQYF
TGCAGTGCTAACTGGGGACAGGAACTCTCCTACGAGCAGTACTTC
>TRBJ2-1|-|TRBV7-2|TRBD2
CASSFSGSHNEQFF
TGTGCCAGCAGCTTTAGCGGGAGCCACAATGAGCAGTTCTTC
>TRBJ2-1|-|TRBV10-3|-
CAISPATNEQFF
TGTGCCATCAGTCCAGCAACTAATGAGCAGTTCTTC
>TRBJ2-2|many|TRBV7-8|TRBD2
CASSSRRFLAGGHGELFF
TGTGCCAGCAGCTCACGAAGATTTCTAGCGGGAGGTCACGGGGAGCTGTTTTTT
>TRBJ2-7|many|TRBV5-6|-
CASSFQGEAYEQYF
TGTGCCAGCAGCTTTCAGGGGGAGGCCTACGAGCAGTACTTC
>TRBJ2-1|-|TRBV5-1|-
CASRSHSQYNEQFF
TGCGCCAGCAGGTCCCATTCACAGTACAATGAGCAGTTCTTC
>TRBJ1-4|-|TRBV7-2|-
CASSLGQAGDNEKLLF
TGTGCCAGCAGCTTAGGGCAAGCGGGGGATAATGAAAAACTGCTTTTT
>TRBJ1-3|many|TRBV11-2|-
CASSSNPGLGNTIYF
TGTGCCAGCAGCTCAAACCCGGGACTTGGAAACACCATATATTTT
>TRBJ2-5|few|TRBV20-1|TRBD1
CSALTGGEAQYF
TGCAGTGCTTTGACAGGGGGCGAGGCTCAGTACTTC
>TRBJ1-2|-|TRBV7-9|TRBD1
CASSSQGGSNYGYTF
TGTGCCAGCAGTTCTCAGGGGGGTTCTAACTATGGCTACACCTTC
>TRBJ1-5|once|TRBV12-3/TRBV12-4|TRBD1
CASSATGGTNQPQHF
TGTGCCAGCAGTGCGACAGGGGGTACGAATCAGCCCCAGCATTTT
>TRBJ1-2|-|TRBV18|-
CASSPPYETVARYGYTF
TGTGCCAGCTCACCACCGTACGAGACAGTAGCACGCTATGGCTACACCTTC
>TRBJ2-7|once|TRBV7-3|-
CASSLDPPSGDYYEQYF
TGTGCCAGCAGCTTAGACCCACCTTCCGGGGATTACTACGAGCAGTACTTC
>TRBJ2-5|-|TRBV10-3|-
CAISVMEQETQYF
TGTGCCATCAGTGTAATGGAGCAAGAGACCCAGTACTTC
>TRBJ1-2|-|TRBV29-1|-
CSSGGAAVPGYTF
TGCAGCAGTGGGGGCGCGGCCGTCCCCGGCTACACCTTC
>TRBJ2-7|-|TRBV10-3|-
CAIRGASYEQYF
TGTGCCATCAGGGGAGCCTCCTACGAGCAGTACTTC
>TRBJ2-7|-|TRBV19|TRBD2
CASKASGTPGDEQYF
TGTGCCAGTAAGGCTAGCGGGACTCCCGGGGACGAGCAGTACTTC